This TCR beta chain was observed in a study of blood T cells in healthy people across ages (dated by TCRdb to the mid-2010s). Looking at the study overall: In model experiments, template switching captured roughly one uniquely barcoded TCR beta cDNA molecule for every two T cells. To avoid experimental bias, donors of different ages were spread randomly across the sequencing lanes. For two donors (one aged 18 to 29 and one aged 80 or older), the study analyzed two additional independent replicas of 1 million unique cDNA reads from the same blood draw. The study measured age-related changes in TCR beta repertoire diversity using deep sequencing normalized with unique cDNA molecular identifiers. Donors were grouped into four age groups: young (average 16 years), middle-aged (39), aged (roughly 67) and long-lived (just over 80). Findings and caveats that apply to the study as a whole: Because the CMV infection status of the donors was unknown, age-related changes in expanded clonotypes may potentially have been confounded. Compared with the aged group, the long-lived group had more naive CD4+ T cells, fewer expanded clones and increased TCR diversity, suggesting age selection. Total diversity estimates from one million sequenced T cells were considered lower bounds and underestimates. A strong correlation was found between observed TCR beta diversity and the percentage of naive T cells measured by flow cytometry. Conclusive comparison of naive and antigen-experienced compartments was prevented by the profiling of bulk unsorted PBMCs. Observed TCR beta diversity per million T cells fell roughly linearly with age, and a significant reduction was already apparent by age about 38.

The donors were roughly 39 Caucasian individuals from Russia, aged roughly 6 to 95 years, who were systemically healthy. Approximately 10 milliliters of peripheral blood were collected from each donor into EDTA-treated Vacutainer tubes. Ficoll-Paque density-gradient centrifugation was used to isolate PBMCs, with at least 6.5 million per sample. Total RNA, at least 6 micrograms per sample, was extracted from PBMCs with Trizol reagent. Naive CD45RAhigh/CD27high T cell percentages were measured by flow cytometry on a PBMC aliquot from every donor. For this clonotype: It lacks a known antigen. No much larger clonotype is one base removed from it; base qualities were not supplied.

Unmatched junction bases come to 15, with V trimmed by 3 bases and J by 7 bases. Including cysteine and phenylalanine, the CDR3 has 16 amino acids. Of all the DNA, just the CDR3 is kept, 48 bases in frame from base 1. The germline V gene (reference sequence) provides CDR1 DFQATT and CDR2 SNEGSKA. The receptor library was made with 5' RACE. A second roughly 7 to 11 cycle PCR used a sample-barcoded 5' primer and a J-beta primer mix. Each TCR beta cDNA molecule received a unique molecular identifier from a template-switch 5' adaptor carrying 12 random nucleotides. At least 2.5 million CDR3-containing paired-end reads were obtained from each sample. First-strand cDNA was synthesized from all RNA with the Mint cDNA synthesis kit, primed by a TRBC-specific oligonucleotide. Following uracil-DNA glycosylase treatment, a first 18-cycle PCR with universal primers M1SS and BC2_uni_R was performed on all cDNA. The original pipeline was this. For normalization, 1 million high-quality reads, each with a distinct molecular identifier, were randomly selected from each sample. Instead of being binned into consensus sequences, reads with shared molecular identifiers were discarded. MiTCR, with a Q25 quality threshold and the strictest error-elimination algorithm, was used for CDR3 identification, clonotype clustering and error correction. A nonparametric unseen species model with Euler transformation was used to estimate a lower bound on total TCR beta diversity. TCRdb passed the public sequencing reads through fastp at Q25 and MiXCR, retaining productive beta sequences. Identical CDR3 proteins give one entry, which carries the most common genes and DNA. The V and J calls and clone size come from TCRdb's table, not from the authors' own analysis. This sample has 1.5 million to 2 million distinct CDR3 sequences in its table, and about two fifths of those were observed once. The ten largest clones take up about 23% of the sample.

The receptor chain draws on TRBV20-1 and TRBJ2-1; the junction holds 7 bases that match TRBD2. This sequence was found in a human donor in good health. The specimen was blood. This receptor has the CDR3 CSASPLRDYSLNEQFF. The DNA sequence reads TGCAGTGCTAGCCCCCTCCGGGACTACTCCTTAAATGAGCAGTTCTTC.